Shown below are 11 T cell receptor beta chains from a single sample sequenced in a study of cytomegalovirus exposure and HLA in healthy donors. Amplification used 60 Vbeta primers and 13 Jbeta primers. Repertoires were generated with immunoSEQ multiplex PCR, while TCRdb's copy carries only in-frame clones and drops some. Among around 110,000 clones, approximately 74% were seen once, and the ten largest hold around 15%. Specimen: PBMCs. These receptors originate from a middle-aged woman in good health and CMV-seropositive.

This clone has a handful of counts. The chain has TRBV9 and TRBJ2-1, with 7 bases identical to TRBD2. This CDR3 contains 15 residues. The V segment lost 0 bases and the J segment 7 bases; nucleotides outside the gene matches: 7. Germline CDR1 SGDLS, CDR2 YYNGEE. CDR3 bases: TGTGCCAGCAGCGTAGGGGGGGGTTCAAGTAATGAGCAGTTCTTC. It encodes CASSVGGGSSNEQFF.

CDR3 amino acids: CAWTRGADTEAFF. In DNA form, the CDR3 reads TGTGCCTGGACCAGGGGCGCCGACACTGAAGCTTTCTTT. The chain links TRBV30 to TRBJ1-1, with a weak D call TRBD1 (6 bases). This CDR3 is 13 amino acids long. Germline assignment: CDR1 GTSNPN and CDR2 SVGIG (reference sequence). V was shortened by 4 bases and J by 3 bases, with 12 bases between the two germline ends.

The chain couples TRBV30 to TRBJ2-3, with D unresolved. Per germline, CDR1 GTSNPN and CDR2 SVGIG (reference sequence). V shed 5 bases and J shed 6 bases, with 9 bases lying between them. The CDR3 loop spans 11 amino acids. CDR3 nucleotide sequence: TGTGCCTGGGCCAGAGCGGATACGCAGTATTTT. This encodes CAWARADTQYF.

This clone appeared a few times. The gene calls are TRBV5-1 and TRBJ2-3; 9 bases line up with TRBD2. V lost 0 bases, J lost 5 bases, and 4 bases stayed unmatched. In germline, CDR1 is SGHRS, CDR2 YFSETQ. This CDR3 is 15 amino acids long. CDR3 bases: TGCGCCAGCAGCTTGGATCCTAGCGGGGAAGATACGCAGTATTTT. It yields the protein CASSLDPSGEDTQYF.

The chain joins TRBV9 to TRBJ1-2; 12 bases are a match to TRBD1. There are 15 residues in the CDR3. CDR1 SGDLS and CDR2 YYNGEE come from the germline V gene. The V gene end was trimmed by 3 bases and the J gene end by 4 bases; junction bases not matched to a gene: 4. This CDR3 reads CASSGGQGAFYGYTF. In nucleotides, the CDR3 is TGTGCCAGCAGCGGGGGACAGGGGGCCTTCTATGGCTACACCTTC.

This clone came up once. This chain links TRBV6-5 with TRBJ1-5, with 8 nucleotides matching TRBD1. Germline loops: CDR1 MNHEY, CDR2 SVGAGI. Trimming removed 7 bases from V and 2 bases from J; junction bases left unmatched: 7. The CDR3 is made up of 15 amino acids. The CDR3 coding sequence is TGTGCCAGCAAAACGACAGGGGAACGCAATCAGCCCCAGCATTTT. Its translation: CASKTTGERNQPQHF.

As DNA, the CDR3 is TGTGCCAGCAGGTTTGGGACTAGCCGAACAGATACGCAGTATTTT. Amino acids: CASRFGTSRTDTQYF. The chain links TRBV7-2 to TRBJ2-3; 9 bases line up with TRBD2. Trimming removed 6 bases from V and 3 bases from J; junction bases left unmatched: 7. Germline V lookup: CDR1 SGHTA, CDR2 FQGNSA. The CDR3 has 15 residues.

The chain links TRBV30 to TRBJ1-3; the match to TRBD1 covers 9 bases. The CDR3 spans 15 residues. Trimming took 0 bases from V and 3 from J; bases not matched to a gene: 3. Germline assignment: CDR1 GTSNPN and CDR2 SVGIG (reference sequence). The CDR3 sequence: CAWSVQGARGNTIYF. The CDR3 nucleotides read TGTGCCTGGAGTGTACAGGGGGCGCGTGGAAACACCATATATTTT.

The chain links TRBV2 to TRBJ1-2, with 12 positions matching TRBD1. V trimming: 4 bases; J trimming: 14 bases; junction bases outside the gene matches: 14. The CDR3 length is 15 residues. The V gene's germline CDR1 is SNHLY and CDR2 FYNNEI. The CDR3 loop reads CASSVGTGGIPSMTF. In nucleotides, the CDR3 is TGTGCCAGCAGTGTGGGGACAGGGGGCATTCCCTCAATGACCTTC.

The V and J genes are TRBV5-8 and TRBJ1-2; D is possibly TRBD1 (5 bases). V lost 4 bases to trimming and J lost 3 bases, with 10 bases between them. The CDR3 is 13 residues long. Per germline, CDR1 SGHTS and CDR2 YDEGEE. For the CDR3, the DNA is TGTGCCAGCAGCAGACAGTTCCACTATGGCTACACCTTC. It encodes CASSRQFHYGYTF. The whole variable domain, filled in from reference TRBV5-8 and TRBJ1-2, reads EAGVTQSPTHLIKTRGQQATLRCSPISGHTSVYWYQQALGLGLQFLLWYDEGEERNRGNFPPRFSGRQFPNYSSELNVNALELEDSALYLCASSRQFHYGYTFGSGTRLTVV.

V and J are TRBV7-6 and TRBJ2-1; weak D call: TRBD2 (5 bases). V lost 2 bases to trimming and J lost 4 bases, with 9 bases between them. The germline gives CDR1 SGHVS, CDR2 FNYEAQ. This CDR3 region has 14 residues. CDR3 DNA sequence: TGTGCCAGCAGCTTAAGGACTGGATACAATGAGCAGTTCTTC. Translation gives CASSLRTGYNEQFF.